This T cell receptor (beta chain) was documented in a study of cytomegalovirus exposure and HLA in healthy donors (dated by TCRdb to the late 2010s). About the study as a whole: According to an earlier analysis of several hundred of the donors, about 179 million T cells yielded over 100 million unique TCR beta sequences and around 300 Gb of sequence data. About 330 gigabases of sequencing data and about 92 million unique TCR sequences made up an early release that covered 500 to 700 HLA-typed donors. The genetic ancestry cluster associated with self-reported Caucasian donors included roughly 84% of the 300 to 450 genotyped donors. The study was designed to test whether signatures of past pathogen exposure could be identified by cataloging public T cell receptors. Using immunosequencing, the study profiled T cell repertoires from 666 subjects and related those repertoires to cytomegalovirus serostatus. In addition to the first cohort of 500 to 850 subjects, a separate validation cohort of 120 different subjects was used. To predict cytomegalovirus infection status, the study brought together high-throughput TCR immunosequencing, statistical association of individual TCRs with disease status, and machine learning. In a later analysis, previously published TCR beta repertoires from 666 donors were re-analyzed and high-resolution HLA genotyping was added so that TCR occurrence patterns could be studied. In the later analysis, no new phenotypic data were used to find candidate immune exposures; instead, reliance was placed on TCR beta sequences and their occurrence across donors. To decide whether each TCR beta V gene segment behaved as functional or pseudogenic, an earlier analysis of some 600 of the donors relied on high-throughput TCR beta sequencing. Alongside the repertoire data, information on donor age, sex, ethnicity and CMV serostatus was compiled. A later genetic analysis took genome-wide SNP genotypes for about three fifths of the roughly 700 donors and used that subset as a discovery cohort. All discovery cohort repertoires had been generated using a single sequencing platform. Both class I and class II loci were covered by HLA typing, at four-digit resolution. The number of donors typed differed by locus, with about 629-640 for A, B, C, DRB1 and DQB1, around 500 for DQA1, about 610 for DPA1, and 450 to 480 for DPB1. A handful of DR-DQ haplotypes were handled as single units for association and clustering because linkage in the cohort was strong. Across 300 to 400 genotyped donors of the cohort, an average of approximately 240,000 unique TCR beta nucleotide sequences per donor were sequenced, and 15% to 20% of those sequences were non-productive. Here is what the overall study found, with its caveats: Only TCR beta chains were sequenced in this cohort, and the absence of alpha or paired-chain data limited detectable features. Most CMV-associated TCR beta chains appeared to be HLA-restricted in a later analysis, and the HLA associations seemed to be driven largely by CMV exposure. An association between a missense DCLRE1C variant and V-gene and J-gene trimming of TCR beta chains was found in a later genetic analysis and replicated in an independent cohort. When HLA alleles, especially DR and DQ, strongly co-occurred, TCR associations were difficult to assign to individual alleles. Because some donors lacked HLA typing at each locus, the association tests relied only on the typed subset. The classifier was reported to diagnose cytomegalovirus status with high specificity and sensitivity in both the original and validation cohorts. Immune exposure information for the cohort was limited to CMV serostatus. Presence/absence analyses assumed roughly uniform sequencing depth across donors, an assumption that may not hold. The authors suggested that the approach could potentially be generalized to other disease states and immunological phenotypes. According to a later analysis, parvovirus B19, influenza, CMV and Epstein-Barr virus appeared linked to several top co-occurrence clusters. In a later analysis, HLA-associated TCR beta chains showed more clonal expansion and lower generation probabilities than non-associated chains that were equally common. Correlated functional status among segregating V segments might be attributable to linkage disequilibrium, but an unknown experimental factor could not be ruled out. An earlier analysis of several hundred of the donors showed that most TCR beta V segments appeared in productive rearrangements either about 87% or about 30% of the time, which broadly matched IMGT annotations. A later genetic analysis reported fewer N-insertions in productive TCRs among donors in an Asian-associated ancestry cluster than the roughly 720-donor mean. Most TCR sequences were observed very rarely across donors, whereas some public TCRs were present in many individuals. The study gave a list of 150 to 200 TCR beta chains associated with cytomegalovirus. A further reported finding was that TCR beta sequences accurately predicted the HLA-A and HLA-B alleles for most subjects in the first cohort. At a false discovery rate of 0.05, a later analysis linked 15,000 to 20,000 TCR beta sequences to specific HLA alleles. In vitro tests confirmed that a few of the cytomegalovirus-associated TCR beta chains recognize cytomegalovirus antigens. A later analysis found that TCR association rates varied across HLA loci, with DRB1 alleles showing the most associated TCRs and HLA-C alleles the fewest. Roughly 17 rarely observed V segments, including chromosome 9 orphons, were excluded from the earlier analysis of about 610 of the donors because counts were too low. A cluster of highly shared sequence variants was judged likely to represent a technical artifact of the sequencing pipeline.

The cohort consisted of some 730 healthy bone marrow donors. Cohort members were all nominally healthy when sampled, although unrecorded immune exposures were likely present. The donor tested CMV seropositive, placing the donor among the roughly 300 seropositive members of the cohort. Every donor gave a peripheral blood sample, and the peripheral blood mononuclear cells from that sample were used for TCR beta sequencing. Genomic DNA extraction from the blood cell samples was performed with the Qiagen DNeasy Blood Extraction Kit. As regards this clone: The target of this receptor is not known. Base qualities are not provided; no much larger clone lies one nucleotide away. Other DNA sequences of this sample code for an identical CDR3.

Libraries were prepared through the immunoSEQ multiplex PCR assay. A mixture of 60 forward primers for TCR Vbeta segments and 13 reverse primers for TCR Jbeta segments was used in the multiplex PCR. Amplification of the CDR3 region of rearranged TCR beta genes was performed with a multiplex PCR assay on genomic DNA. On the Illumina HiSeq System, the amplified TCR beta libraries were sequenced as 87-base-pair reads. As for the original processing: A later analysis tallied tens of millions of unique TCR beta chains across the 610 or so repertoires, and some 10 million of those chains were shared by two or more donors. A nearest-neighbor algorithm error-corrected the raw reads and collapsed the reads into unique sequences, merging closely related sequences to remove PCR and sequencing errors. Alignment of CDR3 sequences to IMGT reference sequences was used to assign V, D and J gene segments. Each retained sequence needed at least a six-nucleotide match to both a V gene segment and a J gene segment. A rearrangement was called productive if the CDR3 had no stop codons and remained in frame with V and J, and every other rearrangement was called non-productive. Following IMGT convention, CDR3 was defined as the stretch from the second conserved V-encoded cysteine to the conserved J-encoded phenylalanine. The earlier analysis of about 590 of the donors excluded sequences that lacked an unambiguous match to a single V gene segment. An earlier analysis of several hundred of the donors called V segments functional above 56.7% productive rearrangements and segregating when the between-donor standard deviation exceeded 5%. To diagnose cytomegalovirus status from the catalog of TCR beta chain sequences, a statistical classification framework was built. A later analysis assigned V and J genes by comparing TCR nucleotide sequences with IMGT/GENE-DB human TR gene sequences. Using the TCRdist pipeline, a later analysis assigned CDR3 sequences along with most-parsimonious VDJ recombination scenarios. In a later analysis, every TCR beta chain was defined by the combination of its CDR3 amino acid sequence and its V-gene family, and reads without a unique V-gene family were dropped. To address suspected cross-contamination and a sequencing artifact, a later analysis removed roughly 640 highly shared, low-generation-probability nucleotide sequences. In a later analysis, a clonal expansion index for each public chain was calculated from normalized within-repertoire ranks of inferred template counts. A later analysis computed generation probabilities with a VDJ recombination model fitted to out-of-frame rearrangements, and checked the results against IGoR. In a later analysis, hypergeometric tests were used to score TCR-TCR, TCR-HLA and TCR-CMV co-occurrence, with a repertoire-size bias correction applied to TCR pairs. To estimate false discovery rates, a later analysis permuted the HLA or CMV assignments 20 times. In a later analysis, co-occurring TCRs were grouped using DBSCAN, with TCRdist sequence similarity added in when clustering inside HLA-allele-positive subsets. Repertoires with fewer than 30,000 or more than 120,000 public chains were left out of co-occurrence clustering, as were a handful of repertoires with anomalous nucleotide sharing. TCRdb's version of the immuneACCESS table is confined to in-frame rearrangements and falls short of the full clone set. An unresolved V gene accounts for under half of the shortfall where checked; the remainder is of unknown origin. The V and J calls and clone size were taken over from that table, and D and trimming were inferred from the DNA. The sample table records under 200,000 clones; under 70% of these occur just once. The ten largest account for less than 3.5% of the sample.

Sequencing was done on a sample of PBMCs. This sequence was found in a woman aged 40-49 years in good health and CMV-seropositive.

The bases read TGTGCCAGCAGCGTAGCAACGGGAAGCTCCTACGAGCAGTACTTC. Its translation is CASSVATGSSYEQYF. This receptor chain uses TRBV9 and TRBJ2-7; matching of 5 bases hints at TRBD2 as the D gene. Cut back by 0 bases and 0 bases, the V and J ends lie 10 bases apart. Inclusive of the bounding cysteine and phenylalanine, the CDR3 is 15 residues long. Kept here is only the CDR3 DNA, which spans 45 bases and is read in frame from base 1. According to the germline V gene, CDR1 reads SGDLS and CDR2 reads YYNGEE. Reference TRBV9 and TRBJ2-7 genes cover what lies past the CDR3, so the full variable domain is DSGVTQTPKHLITATGQRVTLRCSPRSGDLSVYWYQQSLDQGLQFLIQYYNGEERAKGNILERFSAQQFPDLHSELNLSSLELGDSALYFCASSVATGSSYEQYFGPGTRLTVT.